This T cell receptor beta chain derives from a study of T-cell reconstitution after alpha-beta-depleted transplantation in children. This clonotype was counted many times. Its matching antigen is unknown. V dropped 6 bases and J dropped 6 bases, with 17 bases sitting between them. This CDR3 is built from 13 residues. The germline V gene has CDR1 DFQATT and CDR2 SNEGSKA (reference sequence). Using unique molecular identifiers, the investigators prepared the TCRbeta library. In TCRdb, the PCR reads were re-called with MiXCR into one record per CDR3 protein. The sample shows hundreds of thousands of distinct CDR3 sequences, roughly 24% of them seen only once. Findings and caveats of the study: Elevated TCRbeta diversity at day 60 was traced, in some patients, to surviving recipient T cells and thymic progenitors.

The chain uses TRBV20-1 and TRBJ2-5, with D possibly matching TRBD1 (5 bases). The material was PBMCs, mostly from graft donor cells, obtained 360 days after TCRalphabeta/CD19-depleted stem cell transplant. The source of this sequence is a boy in the first two years of life who had a stem cell transplant for acute myeloid leukemia, so the T cells may come from the graft donor. CDR3 sequence: CSATRQPRKTQYF. The CDR3 nucleotides are TGCAGTGCCACCCGACAGCCTCGAAAGACCCAGTACTTC.